This record looks at one TCR beta chain sequence and its context. Authors' analysis steps: From reference gene primer amplification, estimates of nucleated cell counts were derived. The table came from immunoSEQ multiplex PCR; TCRdb's copy has only in-frame clones and leaves some out. V and J calls and clone size are those listed in that table; D and trimming were worked out from the DNA. The table records about 130,000 clones, approximately 83% of them present only once. This specimen belongs to a study of blood T cell repertoires in COVID-19. Study information: The United States, Italy and Spain supplied acute and convalescent COVID-19 samples. PBMCs, B-cell-depleted T cells, or T cells provided the cDNA or gDNA that made up the material.

The germline gives CDR1 SGHAT, CDR2 FQNNGV. The CDR3 extends over 15 amino acids. V lost 3 bases to trimming and J lost 5 bases, with 13 bases between them. What was sequenced was peripheral blood. The chain joins TRBV11-2 to TRBJ2-2; maybe TRBD2 (5 bases). The TCR originated in a woman older than 75 with acute or convalescent COVID-19. CDR3 nucleotide sequence: TGTGCCAGCAGCTTGAGAGGGTTGAAGACCGGGGAGCTGTTTTTT. It codes for CASSLRGLKTGELFF.